The table lists the clone carrying this T cell receptor (beta chain) with a count of one. The sample comes from a study of B cell selection in AIRE deficiency. The CDR3 consists of 16 residues. With 0 bases clipped from V and 2 bases from J, the junction kept 3 bases outside the gene matches. CDR1 SGHRS and CDR2 YFSETQ come from the germline V gene. Sorted regulatory T cells were CD4-positive, CD25-high and CD127-low or negative. Unrelated healthy donors provided the controls. Data came from immunoSEQ multiplex PCR; TCRdb stores just in-frame clones and leaves some out. The table records tens of thousands of clones, around 93% of them present only once.

Sequencing was carried out using CD4+CD25+ Tregs sorted from PBMCs. The chain is built from TRBV5-1 and TRBJ1-4; 8 bases are shared with TRBD1. The TCR was taken from a human donor in good health. CDR3 sequence: CASSLGQGATNEKLFF. CDR3 sequence (DNA): TGCGCCAGCAGCTTGGGGCAGGGGGCCACTAATGAAAAACTGTTTTTT.